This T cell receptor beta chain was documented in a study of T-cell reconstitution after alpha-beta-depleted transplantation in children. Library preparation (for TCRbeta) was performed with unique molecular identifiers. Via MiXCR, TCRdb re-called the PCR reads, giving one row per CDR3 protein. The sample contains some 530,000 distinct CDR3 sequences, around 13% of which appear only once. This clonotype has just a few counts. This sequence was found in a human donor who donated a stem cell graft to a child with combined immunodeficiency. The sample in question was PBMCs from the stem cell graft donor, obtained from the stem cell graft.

The CDR3 DNA follows: TGCAGTGCTAGAAGCCTACATAGTGGGGGATTACAAGAGACCCAGTACTTC. Amino acid sequence: CSARSLHSGGLQETQYF. V gene TRBV20-1 combines with J gene TRBJ2-5, with D perhaps matching TRBD1 or TRBD2 (5 bases each). Trimming shortened V by 2 bases and J by 2 bases, and 21 bases separated the two germline ends. Germline V gives CDR1 DFQATT, CDR2 SNEGSKA (reference sequence). The CDR3 is 17 residues long.